What follows are 26 T cell receptor beta chains derived from one specimen sequenced in a study of T cells in Graves' hyperthyroidism and ophthalmopathy. Amplification targeted TCR beta CDR3 regions from RNA transcripts. The TCR CDR3 first-round RT-PCR relied on the HTBI primer set. TCRdb re-derived calls from the multiplex PCR reads in MiXCR, one entry per CDR3 protein. The sample lists under 350,000 distinct CDR3 sequences, 17% occurring once. Sample: blood. The receptors here all came from a woman aged 55-69 years with Graves' ophthalmopathy.

This clonotype was observed a handful of times. As DNA, the CDR3 is TGTGCCAGCAGCCAACAGGGGGCATATGATGGCTACACCTTC. As protein: CASSQQGAYDGYTF. The chain recombines TRBV25-1 with TRBJ1-2, with 9 bases matching TRBD1. From germline, CDR1 is MGHDK and CDR2 SYGVNS. Germline trimming cut 6 bases from V and 6 bases from J; bases unmatched to any gene: 8. The CDR3 is made up of 14 amino acids.

This clonotype has ten or more counts. The chain joins TRBV2 to TRBJ1-3; unclear D gene. There are 14 residues in the CDR3. With 4 bases removed from V and 4 bases from J, the gap between germline ends came to 11 bases. CDR1 SNHLY and CDR2 FYNNEI come from the germline V gene. The CDR3 DNA follows: TGTGCCAGCAGTGCGGGAGTAGCCGGAAACACCATATATTTT. Translation: CASSAGVAGNTIYF.

The CDR3 region is CASSVRDTRYEQYF. Here the CDR3 DNA reads TGTGCCAGCAGCGTCCGGGACACGAGATACGAGCAGTACTTC. The rearrangement links TRBV5-5 to TRBJ2-7, with D possibly TRBD1 on 6 matching bases. The CDR3 has 14 amino acids. CDR1 is SGHKS and CDR2 is YYEKEE in the germline V gene (reference sequence). Trimming removed 4 bases from V and 4 bases from J, with 15 bases in between.

This clonotype has a count of ten or more. V usage is TRBV18 and J usage is TRBJ1-4, with D maybe TRBD1 (5 bases). The CDR3 length is 15 residues. The V gene's germline CDR1 is KGHSH and CDR2 LQKENI. V lost 2 bases and J 7 bases, leaving 14 bases between the germline ends. The CDR3 spells CASSPGAGRGEKLFF. The CDR3 nucleotides read TGTGCCAGCTCACCAGGTGCAGGGAGAGGTGAAAAACTGTTTTTT.

This clonotype was observed many times. J is TRBJ2-7 and V is TRBV20-1, with 7 bases aligning to TRBD2. V was pared by 3 bases and J by 0 bases, with 2 bases of the junction left unmatched. The CDR3 is 13 residues long. Germline-derived CDR1 and CDR2 are DFQATT and SNEGSKA (reference sequence). CDR3 amino acids: CSARLADSYEQYF. Here the CDR3 DNA reads TGCAGTGCTAGGCTAGCGGACTCCTACGAGCAGTACTTC.

This clonotype showed up many times. The chain recombines TRBV5-1 with TRBJ2-2, with a possible D match to TRBD1 (6 bases). Trimming took 3 bases from V and 0 from J, leaving 15 bases between them. Germline-derived CDR1 and CDR2 are SGHRS and YFSETQ. This CDR3 contains 17 residues. Here the CDR3 DNA reads TGCGCCAGCAGCTCTCCTCCGGGACAAACGAACACCGGGGAGCTGTTTTTT. This translates into CASSSPPGQTNTGELFF.

This clonotype was detected ten times or more. CDR3: CATSSENRDNEQFF. For the CDR3, the DNA is TGTGCCACCAGCAGCGAAAACAGGGACAATGAGCAGTTCTTC. V usage is TRBV15 and J usage is TRBJ2-1, with TRBD1 as a possible D gene (6 bases). Germline V gene lookup returns CDR1 LNHNV and CDR2 YYDKDF (reference sequence). The V end lost 3 bases, the J end lost 5 bases, and 11 bases lay between the germline ends. The CDR3 sequence is 14 residues long.

There are many counts of this clonotype. V gene TRBV28 combines with J gene TRBJ2-7, with D tentatively TRBD1 (6 bases). The CDR3 sequence is 14 residues long. Germline assignment: CDR1 MDHEN and CDR2 SYDVKM. V lost 4 bases to trimming and J lost 4 bases, with 14 bases between them. CDR3 DNA sequence: TGTGCCAGCAGTTCCACAGGGATTCTTTACGAGCAGTACTTC. Residues: CASSSTGILYEQYF.

The chain uses TRBV12-3 or TRBV12-4 and TRBJ2-3, with D uncertain. The CDR3 runs 13 residues. Trimming took 8 bases from V and 5 from J, leaving 14 bases between them. DNA of the CDR3: TGTGCCAGCGCTGTAGGCTGGAGAGATACGCAGTATTTT. Amino acids: CASAVGWRDTQYF.

This clonotype was counted only a few times. This chain connects TRBV11-2 to TRBJ2-2, with 10 bases identical to TRBD1. The CDR3 loop spans 16 amino acids. V lost 1 base to trimming and J lost 9 bases; unmatched junction nucleotides: 8. Germline V gene data show CDR1 as SGHAT and CDR2 as FQNNGV. The CDR3 DNA reads TGTGCCAGCAGCTTAGCGGACAGGGGGACCCACCGGGAGCTGTTTTTT. Translation: CASSLADRGTHRELFF.

The rearrangement joins TRBV24-1 to TRBJ1-1; a weak D match, TRBD1 (5 bases). The V end was cut by 2 bases, the J end by 11 bases, with 14 bases between. The CDR3 is 13 residues long. The V gene's germline CDR1 is KGHDR and CDR2 SFDVKD. CDR3 DNA: TGTGCCACCAGTGATTCCCCATGGGGGGAGGCTTTCTTT. Amino acid sequence: CATSDSPWGEAFF.

This clonotype was counted many times. The chain couples TRBV7-9 to TRBJ2-5, with 10 bases fitting TRBD2. V shed 6 bases and J 2 bases; nucleotides not matched to a gene: 9. Per the germline V gene, CDR1 is SEHNR and CDR2 is FQNEAQ (reference sequence). The CDR3 runs to 16 residues. Here the CDR3 DNA reads TGTGCCAGCAGTTCCGATGCTAGCGGGGGACAAGAGACCCAGTACTTC. Translated, it gives CASSSDASGGQETQYF.

This clonotype was seen at least ten times. The chain carries TRBV20-1 and TRBJ1-5, with TRBD1 as a possible D gene (5 bases). This CDR3 is built from 14 residues. V gave up 6 bases and J gave up 3 bases, with 15 bases separating them. The germline gives CDR1 DFQATT, CDR2 SNEGSKA (reference sequence). DNA of the CDR3: TGCAGTGCCGGGGCCGGTAGGGCCAATCAGCCCCAGCATTTT. As protein: CSAGAGRANQPQHF.

The chain combines TRBV12-3 or TRBV12-4 with TRBJ2-3; 11 bases align to TRBD2. The length of the CDR3 is 16 residues. Unmatched junction bases numbered 9, after V lost 4 bases and J lost 6 bases. CDR3 in DNA: TGTGCCAGCAGTTACCGTAGCGGGGGGGCCGGCGATACGCAGTATTTT. It specifies CASSYRSGGAGDTQYF.

This clonotype was seen many times. The gene calls are TRBV2 and TRBJ2-1; D is possibly TRBD1 or TRBD2 (6 bases each). The CDR3 is 14 residues long. The V and J ends lost 8 bases and 2 bases respectively, with 13 bases between them. Germline V gives CDR1 SNHLY, CDR2 FYNNEI. The CDR3 DNA sequence: TGTGCCAGCCGGGGGCGGGGCGCCTACAATGAGCAGTTCTTC. This gives the protein CASRGRGAYNEQFF.

This clonotype was recorded many times. The CDR3 sequence: CSVDNGVSTDTQYF. CDR3 coding DNA: TGCAGCGTTGATAACGGGGTTAGCACAGATACGCAGTATTTT. V and J are TRBV29-1 and TRBJ2-3; TRBD2 might be the D (5 bases). The CDR3 is made up of 14 amino acids. The V and J ends lost 3 bases and 0 bases respectively, with 10 bases between them. Germline assignment: CDR1 SQVTM and CDR2 ANQGSEA.

This clonotype was seen many times. The chain couples TRBV20-1 to TRBJ2-3; D might be TRBD1 (6 bases). The V and J ends lost 1 base and 2 bases respectively, with 16 bases between them. This CDR3 region has 16 residues. CDR1 is DFQATT, CDR2 SNEGSKA, per germline (reference sequence). The CDR3 protein is CSARGAGVVNTDTQYF. The CDR3 bases are TGCAGTGCTAGAGGGGCAGGGGTCGTCAACACAGATACGCAGTATTTT.

The CDR3 spells CATSRDPRGDEQFF. Here the CDR3 DNA reads TGTGCCACCAGCAGGGACCCCCGAGGCGATGAGCAGTTCTTC. The chain recombines TRBV15 with TRBJ2-1, with D hard to call. CDR1 and CDR2 from the germline V gene are LNHNV and YYDKDF (reference sequence). Trimming shortened V by 3 bases and J by 8 bases, and 14 bases separated the two germline ends. This CDR3 has 14 residues.

This clonotype occurred many times. The chain has TRBV6-1 and TRBJ1-2; 8 nucleotides align to TRBD1. J gave up 4 bases and V 5 bases, and 9 bases lay outside the gene matches. CDR3 length: 15 amino acids. Germline loops: CDR1 MNHNS, CDR2 SASEGT. In DNA form, the CDR3 reads TGTGCCAGCAGTCCACACGACAGGGGTGGCTATGGCTACACCTTC. Its translation: CASSPHDRGGYGYTF.

This clonotype was picked up many times. The genes are TRBV12-3 or TRBV12-4 and TRBJ1-2, with TRBD1 matching over 7 bases. The CDR3 is 14 amino acids. After removal of 3 bases from V and 8 bases from J, the junction contained 9 bases not matched to a gene. The CDR3 sequence is CASSFPQGRGGYTF. In DNA, the CDR3 is TGTGCCAGCAGTTTCCCACAGGGGAGGGGGGGCTACACCTTC.

The CDR3 here is CASSFSGGAGAGELFF. Here the CDR3 DNA reads TGTGCCAGCAGCTTCTCCGGGGGGGCAGGTGCCGGGGAGCTGTTTTTT. The chain carries TRBV7-8 and TRBJ2-2; 8 positions agree with TRBD2. The CDR3 has 16 amino acids. The J segment lost 6 bases and the V segment lost 3 bases, leaving 9 bases of the junction unmatched. CDR1 SGHVS and CDR2 FQNEAQ come from the germline V gene.

This clonotype has only a few counts. The chain links TRBV13 to TRBJ2-1; TRBD1 agrees at 7 bases. The CDR3 is 13 residues long. Germline CDR1 is PRHDT and CDR2 is FYEKMQ (reference sequence). V dropped 4 bases and J dropped 5; count of bases not matched to a gene: 2. The DNA for the CDR3 is TGTGCCAGCAGCTCGGGACAGAACAATGAGCAGTTCTTC. Protein sequence: CASSSGQNNEQFF.

This clonotype was seen repeatedly, ten times or more. The CDR3 loop is CASSFSSGNYEQYF. The CDR3 bases are TGCGCCAGCAGCTTTTCTAGCGGGAACTACGAGCAGTACTTC. J is TRBJ2-7 and V is TRBV5-1, with 9 bases identical to TRBD2. Trimming at V came to 2 bases and at J to 3 bases, leaving 3 bases not matched to a gene. Germline V gene lookup returns CDR1 SGHRS and CDR2 YFSETQ. This CDR3 comprises 14 residues.

A few counts support this clonotype. The rearrangement links TRBV20-1 to TRBJ2-4; D is unclear. This CDR3 spans 13 amino acids. Germline V gives CDR1 DFQATT, CDR2 SNEGSKA (reference sequence). V was cut by 0 bases and J by 1 base, with 4 bases left in between. The CDR3 DNA follows: TGCAGTGCTAGAGATTTTGCCAAAAACATTCAGTACTTC. Its protein is CSARDFAKNIQYF.

This clonotype was detected ten times or more. The chain links TRBV28 to TRBJ1-3; tentatively, D is TRBD1 (5 bases). CDR1 MDHEN and CDR2 SYDVKM come from the germline V gene. V lost 2 bases, J lost 3 bases, and 11 bases lay in between. The CDR3 covers 15 residues. In DNA form, the CDR3 reads TGTGCCAGCAGTTTAGGGGGAATTCATGGAAACACCATATATTTT. Its protein product is CASSLGGIHGNTIYF.

This clonotype was counted ten times or more. The chain carries TRBV6-1 and TRBJ1-1; 7 bases agree with TRBD1. This CDR3 has 16 residues. With 5 bases clipped from V and 8 bases from J, the junction kept 17 bases outside the gene matches. In germline, CDR1 is MNHNS, CDR2 SASEGT. CDR3 in amino acids: CASSQTGFWSLSEAFF. The DNA for the CDR3 is TGTGCCAGCAGTCAGACAGGGTTTTGGTCTCTTTCCGAAGCTTTCTTT.